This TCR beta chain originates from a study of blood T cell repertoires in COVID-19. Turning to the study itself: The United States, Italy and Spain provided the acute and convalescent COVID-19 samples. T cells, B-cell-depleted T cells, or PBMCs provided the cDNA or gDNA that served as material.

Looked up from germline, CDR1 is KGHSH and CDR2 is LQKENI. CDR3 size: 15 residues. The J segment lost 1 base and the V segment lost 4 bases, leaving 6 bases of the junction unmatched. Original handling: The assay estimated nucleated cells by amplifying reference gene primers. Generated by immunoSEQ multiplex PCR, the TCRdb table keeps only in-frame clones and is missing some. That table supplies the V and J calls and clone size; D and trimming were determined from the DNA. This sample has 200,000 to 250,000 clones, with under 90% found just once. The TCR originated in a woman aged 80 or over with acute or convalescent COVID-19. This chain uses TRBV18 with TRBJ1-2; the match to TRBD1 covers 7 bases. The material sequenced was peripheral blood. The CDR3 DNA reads TGTGCCAGCTCACGAGGGGGGACAGTTAACTATGGCTACACCTTC. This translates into CASSRGGTVNYGYTF.